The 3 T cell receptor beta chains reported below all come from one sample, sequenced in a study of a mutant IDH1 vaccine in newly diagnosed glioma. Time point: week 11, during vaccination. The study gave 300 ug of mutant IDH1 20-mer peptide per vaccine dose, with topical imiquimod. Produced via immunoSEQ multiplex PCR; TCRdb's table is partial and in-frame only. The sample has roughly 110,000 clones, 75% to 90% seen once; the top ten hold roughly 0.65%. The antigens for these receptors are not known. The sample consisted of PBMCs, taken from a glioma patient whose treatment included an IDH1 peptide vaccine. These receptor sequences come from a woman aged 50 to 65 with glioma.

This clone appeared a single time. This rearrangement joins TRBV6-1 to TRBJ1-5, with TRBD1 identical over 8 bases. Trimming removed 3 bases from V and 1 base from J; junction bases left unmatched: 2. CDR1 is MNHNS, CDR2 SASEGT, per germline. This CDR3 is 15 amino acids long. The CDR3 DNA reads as TGTGCCAGCAGTGATTGGACAGGGAGCAATCAGCCCCAGCATTTT. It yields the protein CASSDWTGSNQPQHF.

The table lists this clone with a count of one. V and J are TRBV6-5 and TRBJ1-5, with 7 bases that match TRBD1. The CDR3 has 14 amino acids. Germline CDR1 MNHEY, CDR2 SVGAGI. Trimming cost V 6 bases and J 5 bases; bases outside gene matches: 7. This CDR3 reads CASRDREGDQPQHF. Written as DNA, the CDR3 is TGTGCCAGCAGAGACAGGGAGGGGGATCAGCCCCAGCATTTT.

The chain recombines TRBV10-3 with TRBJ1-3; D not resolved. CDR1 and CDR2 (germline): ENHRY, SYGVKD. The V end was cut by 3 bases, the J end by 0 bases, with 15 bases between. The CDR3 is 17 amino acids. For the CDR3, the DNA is TGTGCCATCAGTGACCTTGAGTGGGCAGTCTCTGGAAACACCATATATTTT. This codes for CAISDLEWAVSGNTIYF.